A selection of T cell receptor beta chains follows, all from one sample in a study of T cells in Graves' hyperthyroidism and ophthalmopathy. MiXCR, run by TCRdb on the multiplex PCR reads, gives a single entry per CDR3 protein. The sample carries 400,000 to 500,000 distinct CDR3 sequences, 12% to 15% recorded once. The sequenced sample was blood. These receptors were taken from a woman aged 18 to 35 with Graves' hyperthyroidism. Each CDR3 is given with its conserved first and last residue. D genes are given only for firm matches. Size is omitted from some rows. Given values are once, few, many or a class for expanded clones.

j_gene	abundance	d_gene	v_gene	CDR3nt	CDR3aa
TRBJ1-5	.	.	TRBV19	TGTGCCAGTAGTATAGCGGGGCGGATCCTCCGGCATTTT	CASSIAGRILRHF
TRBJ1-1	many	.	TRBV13	TGTGCCAGCAGCTCGTACAGGGCCGCGAACACTGAAGCTTTCTTT	CASSSYRAANTEAFF
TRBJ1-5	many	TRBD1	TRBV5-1	TGCGCCAGCAGCTACCAAACCGGGACAGAGAAACCCCAGCATTTT	CASSYQTGTEKPQHF
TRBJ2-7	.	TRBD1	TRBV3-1	TGTGCCAGCAGCCAAGATAGGGGGTACGGGACAGGGGGCTCCTACGAGCAGTACTTC	CASSQDRGYGTGGSYEQYF
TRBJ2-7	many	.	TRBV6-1	TGTGCCAGCAGCCGTAGCGGCCGGTACAAAAACTCCTACGAGCAGTACTTC	CASSRSGRYKNSYEQYF
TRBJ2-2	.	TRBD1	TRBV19	TGTGCCAGTAGTATACTATCAGGGGGCGTTTCCGGGGAGCTGTTTTTT	CASSILSGGVSGELFF
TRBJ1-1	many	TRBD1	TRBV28	TGTGCCAGCAGTCCCTCGGGACAGGGGGGTTTGCAAGCTTTCTTT	CASSPSGQGGLQAFF
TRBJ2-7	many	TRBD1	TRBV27	TGTGCCAGCAGTTTATGGGGTGGACAGGGGGCATACGAGCAGTACTTC	CASSLWGGQGAYEQYF
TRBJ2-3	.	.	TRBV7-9	TGTGCCGGCAGCTCAAGTGGGTCTAGTGATACGCAGTATTTT	CAGSSSGSSDTQYF
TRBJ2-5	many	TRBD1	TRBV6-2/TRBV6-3	TGTGCCAGCAGTGTATGGGACAGGGGCCAAGAGACCCAGTACTTC	CASSVWDRGQETQYF
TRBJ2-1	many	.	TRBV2	TGTGCCAGCAGTGAGCTGGGCTACAATGAGCAGTTCTTC	CASSELGYNEQFF
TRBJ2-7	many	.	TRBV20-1	TGCAGTGCTAGGGGGGCCCAGGGGTTCAACGAGCAGTACTTC	CSARGAQGFNEQYF
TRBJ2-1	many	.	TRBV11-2	TGTGCCAGCAGCCCCCAGCGGACGAGGTCCTACAATGAGCAGTTCTTC	CASSPQRTRSYNEQFF
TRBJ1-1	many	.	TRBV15	TGTGCCACCAGCCGAGCCGACGGCATGAACACTGAAGCTTTCTTT	CATSRADGMNTEAFF
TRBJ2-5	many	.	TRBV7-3	TGTGCCAGCAGCCGATATGGGCCAACGGAGACCCAGTACTTC	CASSRYGPTETQYF
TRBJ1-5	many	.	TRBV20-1	TGCAGTGCTAGAGATCCGTCTTTAGGGCAGCCCCAGCATTTT	CSARDPSLGQPQHF
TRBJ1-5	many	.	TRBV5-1	TGCGCCAGCAGCCTCGACGGTCAGAATCAGCCCCAGCATTTT	CASSLDGQNQPQHF
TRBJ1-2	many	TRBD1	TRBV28	TGTGCCAGCAGTTTACTGACAGGGATCTATGGCTACACCTTC	CASSLLTGIYGYTF
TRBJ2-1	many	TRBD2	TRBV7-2	TGTGCCAGCAGCTTAGTGCGGGAGTCCAATGAGCAGTTCTTC	CASSLVRESNEQFF
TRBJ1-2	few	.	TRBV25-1	TGTGCCAGCAGTGTTGCCGGGGGGAGCTATGGCTACACCTTC	CASSVAGGSYGYTF
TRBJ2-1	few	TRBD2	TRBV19	TGTGCCAGTAGTATAGTTCTAGCGGGAGGACTCAATGAGCAGTTCTTC	CASSIVLAGGLNEQFF
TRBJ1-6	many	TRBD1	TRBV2	TGTGCCAGCAGAGGGACAGGGGGCGATTCACCCCTCCACTTT	CASRGTGGDSPLHF
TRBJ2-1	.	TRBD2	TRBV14	TGTGCCAGCAGCCAAGAGGGGGCTAGCGGGAGGGCCAAGTTCTTC	CASSQEGASGRAKFF
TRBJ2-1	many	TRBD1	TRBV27	TGTGCCAGCAGTTCCCAGACAGGGAACAATGAGCAGTTCTTC	CASSSQTGNNEQFF
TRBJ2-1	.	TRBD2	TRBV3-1	TGTGCCAGCAGCCATGGGGTAGCGGGAGTCTACAATGAGCAGTTCTTC	CASSHGVAGVYNEQFF
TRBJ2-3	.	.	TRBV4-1	TGCGCCAGCAGCCAAGACATACTCACAGATACGCAGTATTTT	CASSQDILTDTQYF
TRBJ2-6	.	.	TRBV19	TGTGCCAGCAGCAGGGATTACGGGGCCAACGTCCTGACTTTC	CASSRDYGANVLTF
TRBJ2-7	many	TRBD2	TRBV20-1	TGCAGTGGGACTAGCAGCACCTACGAGCAGTACTTC	CSGTSSTYEQYF
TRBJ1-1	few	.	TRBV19	TGTGCCAGTAGCTACGCGGGGGTTGTTACTGAAGCTTTCTTT	CASSYAGVVTEAFF
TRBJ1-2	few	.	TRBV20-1	TGCAGTGCTAGAGATGGTGGAGGGTATGGCTACACCTTC	CSARDGGGYGYTF
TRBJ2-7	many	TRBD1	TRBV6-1	TGTGCCAGCACCATGGACAGGGCCAGCTTTTACGAGCAGTACTTC	CASTMDRASFYEQYF
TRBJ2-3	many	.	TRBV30	TGTGCCTGGAGTGCCCGAGGCCCAGATACGCAGTATTTT	CAWSARGPDTQYF
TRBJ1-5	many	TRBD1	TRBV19	TGTGCCAGTAGTTGGGGAAACTCAGGGGGACAGCCCCAGCATTTT	CASSWGNSGGQPQHF
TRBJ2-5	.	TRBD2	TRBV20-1	TGCAGTGCCCCTCCTAGCGGCAAAGAGACCCAGTACTTC	CSAPPSGKETQYF
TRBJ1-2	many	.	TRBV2	TGTGCCAGCATGGAGCAGCTAGCTAACTATGGCTACACCTTC	CASMEQLANYGYTF
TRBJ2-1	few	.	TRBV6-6	TGTGCCAGCAGTTACTCGGAAGCAACAAAAGCTTACGGTGAGCAGTTCTTC	CASSYSEATKAYGEQFF
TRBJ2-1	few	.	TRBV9	TGTGCCAGCAGCGTAGGCCTAGAGTCGTACAATGAGCAGTTCTTC	CASSVGLESYNEQFF
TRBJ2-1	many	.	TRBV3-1	TGTGCCAGCAGCCAAGATGGGTCCGGCTACAATGAGCAGTTCTTC	CASSQDGSGYNEQFF
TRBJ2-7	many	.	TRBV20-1	TGCAGTGCACCCAAGGGAGACGCCTACGAGCAGTACTTC	CSAPKGDAYEQYF
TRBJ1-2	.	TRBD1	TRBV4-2	TGTGCCAGCAGCCACCGGATTGGGGACAGGGTGAATCCTAACTATGGCTACACCTTC	CASSHRIGDRVNPNYGYTF
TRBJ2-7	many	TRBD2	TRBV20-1	TGCAGTGCTATTCCGGGACTAGTCTCCTACGAGCAGTACTTC	CSAIPGLVSYEQYF
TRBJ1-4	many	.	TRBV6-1	TGTGCCAGCACCATCGGACAGACCCCTAATGAAAAACTGTTTTTT	CASTIGQTPNEKLFF
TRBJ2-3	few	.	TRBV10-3	TGTGCCATCAGTGAGTTTGGGGCCTCCACTAGCACAGATACGCAGTATTTT	CAISEFGASTSTDTQYF
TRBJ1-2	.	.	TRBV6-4	TGTGCCAGCAGTAAGGATGGAAAGGCCTATGGCTACACCTTC	CASSKDGKAYGYTF
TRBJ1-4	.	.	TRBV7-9	TGTGCCAGCAGCTTAGTGGAAGAAGAAAAACTGTTTTTT	CASSLVEEEKLFF
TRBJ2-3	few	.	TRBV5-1	TGCGCCAGCAGCTTGGGGCGGGCGACAGATACGCAGTATTTT	CASSLGRATDTQYF
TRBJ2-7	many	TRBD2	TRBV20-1	TGCAGTGCTACCCGAGCGGGAGAAGAATACGAGCAGTACTTC	CSATRAGEEYEQYF
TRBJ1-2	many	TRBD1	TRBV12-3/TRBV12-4	TGTGCCAGCAGATTTACGGGACAGAACTATGGCTACACCTTC	CASRFTGQNYGYTF
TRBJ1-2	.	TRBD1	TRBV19	TGTGCCAGTAGTATAGATCCGGGAACAGGGGACTATGGCTACACCTTC	CASSIDPGTGDYGYTF
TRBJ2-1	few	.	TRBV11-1	TGTGCCAGCAGCTTGATATTACCGGGCGACTCCTACAATGAGCAGTTCTTC	CASSLILPGDSYNEQFF
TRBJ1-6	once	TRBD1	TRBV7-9	TGTGCCAGCAGCCCCCCGACAGGGACGAGTTCACCCCTCCACTTT	CASSPPTGTSSPLHF
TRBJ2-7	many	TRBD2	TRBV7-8	TGTGCCAGCAGTGAGAGCGGGAGCTCCTACGAGCAGTACTTC	CASSESGSSYEQYF
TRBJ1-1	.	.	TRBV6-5	TGTGCCAGCAGTTACCCCGGGGGGGAGAACACTGAAGCTTTCTTT	CASSYPGGENTEAFF
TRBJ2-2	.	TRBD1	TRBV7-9	TGTGCCAGCAGCTTCCAGGGACAGCGTATCGGGGAGCTGTTTTTT	CASSFQGQRIGELFF
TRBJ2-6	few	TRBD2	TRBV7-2	TGTGCCAGCAGCCCCATTGGGGCGGGAGGACGTGGGGCCAACGTCCTGACTTTC	CASSPIGAGGRGANVLTF
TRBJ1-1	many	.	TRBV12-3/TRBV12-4	TGTGCCAGCAGCTCTCAAAGGGGGGCCGTAGAGGAAGCTTTCTTT	CASSSQRGAVEEAFF
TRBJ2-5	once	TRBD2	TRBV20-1	TGCAGTGCCCTACTAGCGGGAGGAGAGACCCAGTACTTC	CSALLAGGETQYF
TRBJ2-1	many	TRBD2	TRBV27	TGTGCCAGCAGCCTAGGACGACTAGCGGGGATCTACAATGAGCAGTTCTTC	CASSLGRLAGIYNEQFF
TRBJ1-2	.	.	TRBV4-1	TGCGCCGGCAGCCAAGATGGTACCAATAACTATGGCTACACCTTC	CAGSQDGTNNYGYTF